This TCR beta chain is from a study of tumor and adjacent non-tumor tissue in lung cancer. Three rounds of nested PCR, following a modified ARM-PCR protocol, produced the TCRbeta library. Each CDR3 protein gets one entry after TCRdb re-called the multiplex PCR reads with MiXCR. The table includes about 200,000 distinct CDR3 sequences, about two thirds detected once. No cell sorting was done before RNA was extracted from the tissue. The CDR3 runs to 14 residues. Germline V lookup: CDR1 DFQATT, CDR2 SNEGSKA (reference sequence). Trimming removed 7 bases at V and 0 bases at J, with 16 bases between. This rearrangement joins TRBV20-1 to TRBJ2-7; D might be TRBD2 (5 bases). The specimen was lung tumor tissue. The sequence was collected from a man between 60 and 75 years old with non-small cell lung cancer. The CDR3 bases are TGCAGTGTTCATCTGAGCGGAATCTCCTACGAGCAGTACTTC. This encodes CSVHLSGISYEQYF.